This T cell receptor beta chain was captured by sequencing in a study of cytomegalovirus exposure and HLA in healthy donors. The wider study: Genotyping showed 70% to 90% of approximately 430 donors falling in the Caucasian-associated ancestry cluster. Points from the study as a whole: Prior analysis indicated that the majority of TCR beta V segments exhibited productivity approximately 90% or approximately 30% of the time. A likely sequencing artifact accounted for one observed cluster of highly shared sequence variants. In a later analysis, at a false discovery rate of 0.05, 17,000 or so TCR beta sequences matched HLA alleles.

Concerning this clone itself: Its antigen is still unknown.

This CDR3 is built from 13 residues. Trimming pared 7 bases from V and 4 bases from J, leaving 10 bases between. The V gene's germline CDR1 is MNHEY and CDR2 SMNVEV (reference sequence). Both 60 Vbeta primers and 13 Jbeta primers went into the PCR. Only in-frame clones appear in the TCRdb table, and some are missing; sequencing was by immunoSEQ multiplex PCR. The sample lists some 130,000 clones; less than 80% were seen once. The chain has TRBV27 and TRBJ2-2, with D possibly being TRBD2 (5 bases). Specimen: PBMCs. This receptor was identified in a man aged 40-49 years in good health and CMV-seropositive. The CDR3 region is CASIRAGTGELFF. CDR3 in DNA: TGTGCCAGCATCCGGGCGGGCACCGGGGAGCTGTTTTTT.